This TCR beta chain was recorded in a study of shared clonotypes between healthy human individuals. Generated by immunoSEQ multiplex PCR, the TCRdb table keeps only in-frame clones and is missing some. The data hold some 87,000 clones, with around 68% observed a single time. Unmatched junction bases numbered 5, after V lost 3 bases and J lost 9 bases. Germline V lookup: CDR1 SNHLY, CDR2 FYNNEI. The CDR3 consists of 14 residues. This TCR was sampled from a man in his thirties or forties in good health. The chain combines TRBV2 with TRBJ2-1, with TRBD2 identical over 10 bases. What was sequenced was memory CD8+ T cells sorted from blood. Documented subset: CD45RO+ cells pooled with CCR7-negative TemRA cells. CDR3 coding DNA: TGTGCCAGCAGTGAGGGGACTAGCGTGGCTGAGCAGTTCTTC. Its translation: CASSEGTSVAEQFF.